This T cell receptor beta chain derives from a study of cytomegalovirus exposure and HLA in healthy donors. Study observations and caveats: TCR sequences were mostly rare, though some public TCRs occurred in many donors. The only immune exposure information that was available was CMV serostatus. Trimming of TCR beta V- and J-genes showed a link, identified in a later analysis, to a missense DCLRE1C variant.

Germline V lookup: CDR1 MNHNS, CDR2 SASEGT. Trimming took off 4 bases at V and 1 base at J, with 13 bases between the two ends. CDR3 length: 15 residues. This clone was picked up a small number of times. Antigen specificity is unknown. 60 Vbeta and 13 Jbeta primers were used in PCR. TCRdb keeps only in-frame clones here, not all; method: immunoSEQ multiplex PCR. The repertoire includes 210,000 or so clones, roughly 80% of them detected once, and around 15% sits in the top ten. The sample comprised PBMCs. The origin of this receptor is a man aged 35 to 55 in good health and CMV-seronegative. The V and J genes are TRBV6-1 and TRBJ1-1; D is unclear. The CDR3 bases are TGTGCCAGCAGTGTAACAGTCACTGGGAACACTGAAGCTTTCTTT. The encoded protein is CASSVTVTGNTEAFF.